These T cell receptor beta chains were read from a single sample in a study of cytomegalovirus exposure and HLA in healthy donors. This table comes from immunoSEQ multiplex PCR, and its TCRdb copy is limited to in-frame clones, with some not included. The profile covers 140,000 or so clones, with just over 65% appearing a single time and 6.5% taken by the ten largest. Sequencing input: PBMCs. The receptors derive from a woman in her fifties or sixties in good health and CMV-seronegative. The CDR3 runs from the conserved cysteine through the conserved F or W. Each record gives: D gene, clone size, V gene, J gene, CDR3 protein, CDR3 DNA. D genes are given only for firm matches. Clone size is given for some rows only: seen once, a few or many times, or a class if the clone is expanded.

-	-	TRBV27	TRBJ2-1	CASSLNPSRRLFF	TGTGCCAGCAGTTTAAACCCTAGCCGTCGGTTGTTCTTC
-	-	TRBV6-6	TRBJ2-1	CASRSGSYNEQFF	TGTGCCAGCAGATCGGGGTCCTACAATGAGCAGTTCTTC
-	-	TRBV7-2	TRBJ2-4	CASSLDQGVVGIQYF	TGTGCCAGCAGCTTAGACCAGGGCGTCGTTGGCATTCAGTACTTC
TRBD1	-	TRBV11-1	TRBJ2-1	CASSGTEDEQFF	TGTGCCAGCTCCGGGACAGAAGATGAGCAGTTCTTC
TRBD1	-	TRBV5-4	TRBJ1-1	CASSLRQGAGNTEAFF	TGTGCCAGCAGCTTACGACAGGGGGCGGGTAACACTGAAGCTTTCTTT
TRBD1	few	TRBV7-2	TRBJ2-4	CASSLVPGQMLGIQYF	TGTGCCAGCAGCTTAGTGCCGGGACAGATGTTGGGCATTCAGTACTTC
TRBD2	-	TRBV6-5	TRBJ2-7	CASSYRAGGLSYEQYF	TGTGCCAGCAGTTACCGGGCGGGAGGATTATCCTACGAGCAGTACTTC
-	-	TRBV6-1	TRBJ2-3	CASSDLMETQYF	TGTGCCAGCAGTGACCTAATGGAGACGCAGTATTTT
-	-	TRBV2	TRBJ1-1	CASIRGRSGDTEAFF	TGTGCCAGCATTCGGGGGAGAAGCGGGGACACTGAAGCCTTCTTT
TRBD2	-	TRBV27	TRBJ2-3	CASSARLATGTDTQYF	TGTGCCAGCAGTGCGCGACTAGCGACAGGCACAGATACGCAGTATTTT
-	few	TRBV5-4	TRBJ1-5	CASSTGGEDPYQPQHF	TGTGCCAGCAGCACCGGGGGGGAGGACCCATATCAGCCCCAGCATTTT
TRBD1	-	TRBV5-1	TRBJ1-2	CASSTTGANYGYTF	TGCGCCAGCAGCACGACAGGGGCCAACTATGGCTACACCTTC
-	-	TRBV7-2	TRBJ1-2	CASSFRALDSGYTF	TGTGCCAGCAGCTTTCGGGCCTTGGACAGTGGCTACACCTTC
TRBD1	-	TRBV19	TRBJ1-2	CASGPGGNYGYTF	TGTGCCAGTGGTCCAGGGGGTAACTATGGCTACACCTTC
TRBD1	few	TRBV11-2	TRBJ2-5	CASSLGQGHQETQYF	TGTGCCAGCAGCTTGGGACAGGGACACCAAGAGACCCAGTACTTC
TRBD1	-	TRBV11-2	TRBJ1-1	CASSPQTGGTEAFF	TGTGCCAGCAGCCCCCAGACAGGGGGCACTGAAGCTTTCTTT
-	once	TRBV18	TRBJ1-2	CASSPLDSSGDGYTF	TGTGCCAGCTCACCACTCGACAGCTCTGGGGATGGCTACACCTTC
-	few	TRBV25-1	TRBJ1-4	CASSEYSGRFGEKLFF	TGTGCCAGCAGTGAATATTCCGGGAGATTCGGTGAAAAACTGTTTTTT
TRBD2	-	TRBV9	TRBJ2-3	CASSVGSGGTDTQYF	TGTGCCAGCAGCGTAGGTAGCGGGGGGACAGATACGCAGTATTTT
TRBD1	-	TRBV28	TRBJ1-1	CASQGQGNTEAFF	TGTGCCAGCCAGGGACAGGGGAACACTGAAGCTTTCTTT
TRBD1	-	TRBV19	TRBJ1-2	CASSILAGGGGYGYTF	TGTGCCAGTAGTATACTGGCAGGGGGTGGCGGCTATGGCTACACCTTC
TRBD1	-	TRBV10-3	TRBJ1-6	CAISRDSKENSPLHF	TGTGCCATCAGCCGGGACAGCAAAGAAAATTCACCCCTCCACTTT
TRBD1	-	TRBV6-1	TRBJ1-2	CASRDRPYGYTF	TGTGCCAGCCGGGACAGACCTTATGGCTACACCTTC
-	once	TRBV18	TRBJ2-1	CASSRVGGPFNEQFF	TGTGCCAGCTCACGCGTAGGGGGACCTTTCAATGAGCAGTTCTTC
-	-	TRBV7-2	TRBJ2-3	CASSLARTSTDTQYF	TGTGCCAGCAGCTTAGCCCGGACTAGCACAGATACGCAGTATTTT
TRBD2	-	TRBV6-5	TRBJ2-1	CASSPGTSGVQFF	TGTGCCAGCAGCCCCGGGACTAGCGGGGTTCAGTTCTTC
TRBD1	-	TRBV7-6	TRBJ2-5	CASSPQGAAQETQYF	TGTGCCAGCAGCCCCCAGGGGGCGGCCCAAGAGACCCAGTACTTC
-	once	TRBV4-1	TRBJ2-1	CASSQDSDGAQDNEQFF	TGCGCCAGCAGCCAAGACTCCGATGGGGCCCAAGACAATGAGCAGTTCTTC
TRBD2	-	TRBV10-2	TRBJ2-3	CASSVRGGGTDTQYF	TGCGCCAGCAGTGTGCGGGGGGGCGGCACAGATACGCAGTATTTT
-	-	TRBV5-4	TRBJ2-2	CASSLGASFTGELFF	TGTGCCAGCAGCTTGGGGGCGTCCTTCACCGGGGAGCTGTTTTTT
-	few	TRBV4-2	TRBJ2-2	CASSQVSAGAQNTGELFF	TGTGCCAGCAGCCAAGTGTCGGCAGGGGCCCAGAACACCGGGGAGCTGTTTTTT
TRBD1	-	TRBV11-2	TRBJ2-2	CASSPATGGFKDGELFF	TGTGCCAGCAGCCCGGCAACAGGGGGCTTTAAAGACGGGGAGCTGTTTTTT
-	-	TRBV2	TRBJ1-2	CASSEGPTRGYTF	TGTGCCAGCAGTGAAGGCCCCACGAGGGGCTACACCTTC
TRBD1	few	TRBV11-1	TRBJ1-1	CASSLGQGMNTEAFF	TGTGCCAGCAGCTTAGGACAGGGCATGAACACTGAAGCTTTCTTT
-	-	TRBV11-2	TRBJ2-7	CASSSVYEQYF	TGTGCCAGCAGCTCAGTCTACGAGCAGTACTTC
TRBD1	-	TRBV6-5	TRBJ2-3	CASTWDRSTDTQYF	TGTGCCAGCACCTGGGACAGAAGCACAGATACGCAGTATTTT
-	few	TRBV5-4	TRBJ2-1	CASSFPGTTYNEQFF	TGTGCCAGCAGCTTCCCCGGGACAACTTACAATGAGCAGTTCTTC
TRBD2	-	TRBV9	TRBJ2-5	CASSVQPGTSRETQYF	TGTGCCAGCAGCGTCCAGCCTGGGACTAGCCGGGAGACCCAGTACTTC
-	-	TRBV28	TRBJ2-1	CASKVAESYNEQFF	TGTGCCAGCAAAGTAGCGGAGAGCTACAATGAGCAGTTCTTC
TRBD1	-	TRBV5-1	TRBJ2-2	CASSLDGTGLPGELFF	TGCGCCAGCAGCTTAGACGGGACAGGGCTCCCCGGGGAGCTGTTTTTT
-	-	TRBV19	TRBJ2-2	CASIRNAGSTGELFF	TGTGCCAGTATACGGAACGCAGGGTCCACCGGGGAGCTGTTTTTT
-	-	TRBV6-5	TRBJ1-2	CASILGYGYTF	TGTGCCAGCATACTCGGGTATGGCTACACCTTC